This TCR beta chain derives from a study of blood T cell repertoires in COVID-19. For the study at large: Spain, Italy and the United States supplied samples that represented acute and convalescent COVID-19.

The sample holds one count of this clone. Authors' data handling: Reference gene primer amplification in the assay estimated nucleated cell counts. The method was immunoSEQ multiplex PCR; TCRdb's version includes in-frame clones alone and lacks a portion of them. V and J calls and clone size are those listed in that table; D and trimming were worked out from the DNA. Found here are approximately 35,000 clones, under 85% of them singletons; the top ten hold approximately 36%. Germline V gene data show CDR1 as SGHTA and CDR2 as FQGNSA. Trimming stripped 5 bases from V and 8 bases from J, with 17 bases between. This CDR3 spans 14 amino acids.

Sample: peripheral blood. This sequence was found in a man older than 75 with acute or convalescent COVID-19. The V call is TRBV7-2, the J call TRBJ2-3; a weak D match, TRBD1 (5 bases). DNA for the CDR3: TGTGCCAGCAGCCCAACTTCCAGGGATCGTACGCAGTATTTT. Its protein product is CASSPTSRDRTQYF.